These T cell receptor beta chains were read from a single sample in a study of early T cells in non-severe SARS-CoV-2 infection. MiXCR, applied by TCRdb to the 5' RACE reads, yields one record per CDR3 protein. The data hold approximately 77,000 distinct CDR3 sequences, with 9.5% to 15% observed a single time. Material: whole blood, obtained at baseline. The receptors were sampled from an adult who was a healthcare worker with PCR-confirmed SARS-CoV-2 infection or an uninfected control (not recorded which). The donor label of this sample is uncertain. The CDR3 runs from the conserved cysteine through the conserved F or W. A D gene is named only where the DNA matches it firmly. Clone sizes are given selectively: once, few, many, or a class where the clone is expanded.

>TRBJ1-4|many|TRBV2|.
CASSPAGEKLFF
TGTGCCAGCAGTCCGGCAGGTGAAAAACTGTTTTTT
>TRBJ2-3|few|TRBV24-1|TRBD2
CATSDEREYTDTQYF
TGTGCCACCAGTGACGAGCGGGAGTACACAGATACGCAGTATTTT
>TRBJ1-2|few|TRBV3-1|.
CASSQLENYGYTF
TGTGCCAGCAGCCAACTGGAAAACTATGGCTACACCTTC
>TRBJ2-7|.|TRBV2|TRBD1
CASSAGTGFGEQYF
TGTGCCAGCAGTGCAGGGACAGGGTTTGGCGAGCAGTACTTC
>TRBJ1-1|few|TRBV11-2|.
CASSLRTAMPNTEAFF
TGTGCCAGCAGCTTAAGGACAGCCATGCCGAACACTGAAGCTTTCTTT
>TRBJ2-3|few|TRBV5-1|TRBD2
CASSLALISSRLAGSTDTQYF
TGCGCCAGCAGCTTGGCTTTAATCTCATCCCGACTAGCGGGAAGCACAGATACGCAGTATTTT
>TRBJ2-1|.|TRBV7-2|TRBD2
CASSLSAGVNNEQFF
TGTGCCAGCAGCTTATCAGCGGGAGTTAACAATGAGCAGTTCTTC
>TRBJ2-7|.|TRBV2|.
CASSPQIYYEQYF
TGTGCCAGCAGTCCCCAGATATACTACGAGCAGTACTTC
>TRBJ2-1|few|TRBV9|.
CASSVALRVHEQFF
TGTGCCAGCAGCGTAGCCCTCAGGGTACATGAGCAGTTCTTC
>TRBJ2-7|few|TRBV27|.
CASSLWQWGEQYF
TGTGCCAGCAGTTTGTGGCAGTGGGGCGAGCAGTACTTC
>TRBJ2-1|many|TRBV6-6|TRBD2
CASSPSSGIFYNEQFF
TGTGCCAGCAGTCCCTCTAGCGGGATTTTCTACAATGAGCAGTTCTTC
>TRBJ1-1|.|TRBV4-2|.
CASSHWGTEAFF
TGTGCCAGCAGCCACTGGGGAACTGAAGCTTTCTTT
>TRBJ2-2|few|TRBV29-1|.
CSVEDLDGSGTGELFF
TGCAGCGTTGAAGATTTGGACGGGTCAGGCACCGGGGAGCTGTTTTTT
>TRBJ2-3|.|TRBV11-3|TRBD1
CASSNRGLLVDTQYF
TGTGCCAGCAGCAATAGGGGGCTGTTGGTGGATACGCAGTATTTT
>TRBJ2-1|large|TRBV7-8|TRBD2
CASSLLLGGWVCNEQFF
TGTGCCAGCAGCTTACTGCTGGGAGGGTGGGTGTGCAATGAGCAGTTCTTC
>TRBJ2-3|.|TRBV20-1|.
CSAGRDSLGSTDTQYF
TGCAGTGCTGGTCGGGACTCCCTAGGCAGCACAGATACGCAGTATTTT